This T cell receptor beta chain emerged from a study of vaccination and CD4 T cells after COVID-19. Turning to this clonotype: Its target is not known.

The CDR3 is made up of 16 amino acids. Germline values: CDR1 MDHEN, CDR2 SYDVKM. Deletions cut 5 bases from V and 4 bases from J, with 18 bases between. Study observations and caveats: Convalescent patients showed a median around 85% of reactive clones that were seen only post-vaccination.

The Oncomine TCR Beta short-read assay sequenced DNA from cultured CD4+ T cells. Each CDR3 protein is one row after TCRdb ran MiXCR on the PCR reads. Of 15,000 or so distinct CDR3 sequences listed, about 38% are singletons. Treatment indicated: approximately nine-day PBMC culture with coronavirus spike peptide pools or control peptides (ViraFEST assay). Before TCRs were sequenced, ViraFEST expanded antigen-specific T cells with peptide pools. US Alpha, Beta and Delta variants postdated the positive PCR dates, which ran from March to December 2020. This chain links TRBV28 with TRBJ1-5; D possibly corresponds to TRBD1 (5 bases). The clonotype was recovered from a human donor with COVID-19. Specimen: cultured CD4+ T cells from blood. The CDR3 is CASSRKQVVLNQPQHF. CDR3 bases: TGTGCCAGCAGTAGAAAACAGGTTGTACTGAATCAGCCCCAGCATTTT.